This TCR beta chain was profiled in a study of CD8+CD57+ T cells in acquired aplastic anemia. Study background: The mean DNA yield obtained from sorted CD4+ and CD8+ cells came to approximately 3.2 ug. The study, taken as a whole, reports: Patients and controls had in common twenty-nine CD8+ CDR3 sequences.

The sample holds a few counts of this clonotype. The antigen remains undetermined. Its ends do not fully match the called genes, so a read error is possible. This CDR3 has 15 residues. CD8+CD57+ cell expansion, shown by flow cytometry, had occurred in the patients selected for sequencing. Every one of the patients had aplastic anemia (severe, acquired). None of the patients had been given any therapy when their blood was sampled. Template material for TCR beta VDJ and CDR3 profiling consisted of genomic DNA. One entry per CDR3 protein results from TCRdb running MiXCR on the reads. The profile shows some 92,000 distinct CDR3 sequences, around 70% of them singletons.

Material: sorted CD4+, CD8+, or CD8+CD57+ T cells (not recorded which) from PBMCs. The receptor was isolated from a human donor with aplastic anemia. The chain recombines TRBV12-3 or TRBV12-4 with TRBJ1-6; 12 bases agree with TRBD1. The CDR3 region has the DNA TGTGCCAGCAGCTTAGGGACAGGGGGCAATTCACCCCTCCACTTT. Encoded protein: CASSLGTGGNSPLHF.